In its sample, the clone carrying this T cell receptor (beta chain) was seen a few times. Its antigen is currently unknown. Germline assignment: CDR1 MNHEY and CDR2 SMNVEV (reference sequence). This CDR3 is built from 18 residues. The V segment lost 5 bases and the J segment 0 bases; nucleotides outside the gene matches: 13. The source of the sample is a study of blood T cells in healthy people across ages. Study-wide points: Per million T cells, the diversity of TCR beta decreased roughly linearly as age advanced.

The use of a sample-barcoded 5' primer and a J-beta primer mix characterized a second PCR of 7 to 11 cycles. No fewer than 3 million CDR3-containing paired-end reads came from each sample. Via MiXCR, TCRdb re-called the 5' RACE reads, giving one row per CDR3 protein. The repertoire holds roughly 1.6 million distinct CDR3 sequences, with roughly 32% as singletons. The chain joins TRBV27 to TRBJ2-5, with 9 bases fitting TRBD2. Material: blood. This TCR was recovered from a woman aged 25 to 39 in good health. As DNA, the CDR3 is TGTGCCAGCAGTCCGACAGGAGGACTAGCGAGTTACCAAGAGACCCAGTACTTC. Translation gives CASSPTGGLASYQETQYF.